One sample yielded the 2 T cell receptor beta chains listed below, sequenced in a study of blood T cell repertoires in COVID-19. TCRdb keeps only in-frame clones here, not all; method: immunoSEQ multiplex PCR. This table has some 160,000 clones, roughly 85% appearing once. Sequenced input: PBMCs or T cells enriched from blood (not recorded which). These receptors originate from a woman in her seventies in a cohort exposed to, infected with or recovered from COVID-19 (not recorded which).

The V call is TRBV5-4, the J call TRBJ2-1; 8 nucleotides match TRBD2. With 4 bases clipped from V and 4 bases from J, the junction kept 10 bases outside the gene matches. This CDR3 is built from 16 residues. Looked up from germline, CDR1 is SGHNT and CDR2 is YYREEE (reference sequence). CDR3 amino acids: CASSPISGTRYNEQFF. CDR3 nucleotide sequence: TGTGCCAGCAGCCCCATTTCTGGGACTAGATACAATGAGCAGTTCTTC.

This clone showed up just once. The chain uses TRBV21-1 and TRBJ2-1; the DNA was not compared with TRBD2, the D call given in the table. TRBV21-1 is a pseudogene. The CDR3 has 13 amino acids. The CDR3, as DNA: TGTGCCAGCAGCAACGGTTTCTGTCATGAGCAGTTCTTC. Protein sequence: CASSNGFCHEQFF.